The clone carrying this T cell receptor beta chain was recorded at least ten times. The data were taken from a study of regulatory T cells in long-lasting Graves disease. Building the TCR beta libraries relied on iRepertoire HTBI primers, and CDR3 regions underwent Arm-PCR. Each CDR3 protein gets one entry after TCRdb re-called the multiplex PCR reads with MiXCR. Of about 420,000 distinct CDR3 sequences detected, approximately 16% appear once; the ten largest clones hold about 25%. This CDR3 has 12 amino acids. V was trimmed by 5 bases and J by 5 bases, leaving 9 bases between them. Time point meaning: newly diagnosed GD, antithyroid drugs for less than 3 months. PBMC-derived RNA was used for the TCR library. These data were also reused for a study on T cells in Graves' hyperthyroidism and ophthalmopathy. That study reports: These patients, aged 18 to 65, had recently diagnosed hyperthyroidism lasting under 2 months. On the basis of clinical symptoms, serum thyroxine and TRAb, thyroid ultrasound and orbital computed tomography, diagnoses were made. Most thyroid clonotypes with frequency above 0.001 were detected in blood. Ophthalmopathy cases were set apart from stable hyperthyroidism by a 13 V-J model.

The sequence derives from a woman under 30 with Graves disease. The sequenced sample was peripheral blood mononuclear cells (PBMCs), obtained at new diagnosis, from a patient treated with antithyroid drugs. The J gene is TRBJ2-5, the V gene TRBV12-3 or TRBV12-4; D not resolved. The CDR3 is CASSDLGETQYF. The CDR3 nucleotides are TGTGCCAGCAGTGATCTCGGGGAGACCCAGTACTTC.